This T cell receptor beta chain was documented in a study of cytomegalovirus exposure and HLA in healthy donors. Whole-study findings and limits: HLA alleles showed associations with approximately 15,000 TCR beta sequences in a later analysis, at a 0.05 false discovery rate. Whilst most TCR sequences proved rare, a subset of public TCRs occurred across many donors. Accounts indicate the classifier identified cytomegalovirus status with strong specificity and sensitivity. Later analysis found that TCR beta chains associated with HLA were more clonally expanded than other, equally common chains.

V was clipped by 6 bases and J by 1 base, with 18 bases between them. The CDR3 is made up of 16 amino acids. CDR1 is MNHEY and CDR2 is SMNVEV in the germline V gene (reference sequence). On this clone itself: Its specificity is unknown.

PCR involved 60 Vbeta and 13 Jbeta primers. Measured with immunoSEQ multiplex PCR; TCRdb has only the in-frame clones, and not every one. The sample has about 130,000 clones; roughly 80% are singletons. The rearrangement joins TRBV27 to TRBJ1-1; D may be TRBD1 (6 bases). The sample was PBMCs. The source of this sequence is a girl aged 2 to 9 in good health and CMV-seronegative. The CDR3 sequence is CASSVTGNGPNTEAFF. The CDR3 region has the DNA TGTGCCAGCAGCGTTACAGGGAATGGCCCGAACACTGAAGCTTTCTTT.